These T cell receptor beta chains were read from a single sample in a study of blood T cell repertoires in COVID-19. Only in-frame clones appear in the TCRdb table, and some are missing; sequencing was by immunoSEQ multiplex PCR. The sample includes approximately 220,000 clones, 65% to 90% of them seen just once. Sequenced sample: PBMCs or T cells enriched from blood (not recorded which). These receptors were obtained from a middle-aged woman with acute COVID-19. The CDR3 runs from the conserved cysteine through the conserved F or W. The D gene is left open where the match is weak. Size tells how often a clone was seen (once, few, many) or the class of an expanded clone, and some rows leave it out.

.,TRBV3-1/TRBV3-2,.,TRBJ1-6,TGTGCCAGCAGCCAAGAAGGGGGGGGAAATTCACCCCTCCACTTT,CASSQEGGGNSPLHF
.,TRBV10-1,TRBD2,TRBJ2-1,TGCGCCAGCTCGGGACTAGCGGGAGGTGGAAAGTTCTTC,CASSGLAGGGKFF
.,TRBV5-4,TRBD2,TRBJ2-2,TGTGCCAGCTTTTGGACTAGCGGGGTTACCGGGGAGCTGTTTTTT,CASFWTSGVTGELFF
.,TRBV5-8,.,TRBJ1-5,TGTGCCAGCAGCCCCTGGGGGGTCCAGCCCCAGCATTTT,CASSPWGVQPQHF
few,TRBV7-8,.,TRBJ2-3,TGTGCCAGCAGCTTACTTCCTCATACGCAGTATTTT,CASSLLPHTQYF
.,TRBV27,.,TRBJ2-4,TGTGCCAGCAGTTTGGGGACCGGCCCAGGGGGGAACATTCAGTACTTC,CASSLGTGPGGNIQYF
.,TRBV27,.,TRBJ2-7,TGTGCCAGCAGTTTAAAAGCCGTCTACTACGAGCAGTACTTC,CASSLKAVYYEQYF
.,TRBV19,.,TRBJ2-3,TGTGCCAGTAGTATAGGGAGGCTCCGTGCTAGCACAGATACGCAGTATTTT,CASSIGRLRASTDTQYF
.,TRBV2,TRBD2,TRBJ2-2,TGTGCCAGTGGCCGGGGGGTTTACACCGGGGAGCTGTTTTTT,CASGRGVYTGELFF
.,TRBV28,.,TRBJ1-2,TGTGCCAGCAGTTCCCAGGGGGGCTACACCTTC,CASSSQGGYTF
few,TRBV5-1,TRBD2,TRBJ2-5,TGCGCCAGCAGCTTCTCGTTTGACTGGACTAGCGACTCCCAAGAGACCCAGTACTTC,CASSFSFDWTSDSQETQYF
few,TRBV19,.,TRBJ1-1,TGTGCCAGTAGTGGAATACAGGGCGGCACTGAAGCTTTCTTT,CASSGIQGGTEAFF
.,TRBV19,TRBD2,TRBJ2-2,TGTGTCACTGGGGGGGTCAACACCGGGGAGCTGTTTTTT,CVTGGVNTGELFF
.,TRBV11-1,TRBD1,TRBJ2-4,TGTGCCAGCAGCCCGTTCGGACAGGGAGCCAAAAACATTCAGTACTTC,CASSPFGQGAKNIQYF
.,TRBV11-3,TRBD2,TRBJ2-1,TGTGCCAGCAGCTTCGACGGGAGGGCCGGGGTGAATGAGCAGTTCTTC,CASSFDGRAGVNEQFF
.,TRBV7-3,.,TRBJ2-1,TGTGCCAGCAGCTTAACGGCCCACAATGAGCAGTTCTTC,CASSLTAHNEQFF
.,TRBV14,TRBD1,TRBJ2-7,TGTGCCAGCAGCCAAAGGGACAGGGGGGCCTACGAGCAGTACTTC,CASSQRDRGAYEQYF
.,TRBV28,TRBD1,TRBJ1-5,TGTGCCAGCAGGCCGACAGGGGGTCAGCCCCAGCATTTT,CASRPTGGQPQHF
.,TRBV6-4,.,TRBJ1-1,TGTGCCAGCAGTGCCGCGGGCGGAACTGAAGCTTTCTTT,CASSAAGGTEAFF
.,TRBV18,TRBD1,TRBJ2-3,TGTGCCAGCTCACCACCGGGACAGGGTGCAGATACGCAGTATTTT,CASSPPGQGADTQYF
.,TRBV28,.,TRBJ2-7,TGTGCCAGCAGTTCTAGGGGTAGGAACGAGCAGTACTTC,CASSSRGRNEQYF
.,TRBV4-2,TRBD1,TRBJ1-2,TGTGCCAGCAGGGGGGACAGGGGCCGCTACACCTTC,CASRGDRGRYTF
.,TRBV27,.,TRBJ2-7,TGTGCCAGCAGGGGATTAGCGGAAAGAGGCTACGAGCAGTACTTC,CASRGLAERGYEQYF
.,TRBV5-1,TRBD2,TRBJ2-1,TGCGCCAGCGGGAAGACTAGCGGGAGGGTGGCCTACAATGAGCAGTTCTTC,CASGKTSGRVAYNEQFF
.,TRBV29-1,.,TRBJ1-3,TGCAGCGTGGAAAGATATGGGGGAGGCTACTCTGGAAACACCATATATTTT,CSVERYGGGYSGNTIYF
.,TRBV2,.,TRBJ1-2,TGTGCCAGCCGAGGAGACCGGGGGTTTGGCTACACCTTC,CASRGDRGFGYTF
.,TRBV28,.,TRBJ1-1,TGTGCCAGCAGTGGAGAAGGCCCTACTGAAGCTTTCTTT,CASSGEGPTEAFF
.,TRBV3-1/TRBV3-2,.,TRBJ2-5,TGTGCCAGCACCGCTAGGGGTATGATGAAAGAGACCCAGTACTTC,CASTARGMMKETQYF
.,TRBV11-2,.,TRBJ2-5,TGTGCCAGCAGCTTAGGGAGGTGGAGTAGGGACCAAGAGACCCAGTACTTC,CASSLGRWSRDQETQYF
.,TRBV7-9,TRBD1,TRBJ1-6,TGTGCCAGCAGCTCCGGCCGGGACAGGGTATCACCCCTCCACTTT,CASSSGRDRVSPLHF
.,TRBV27,TRBD1,TRBJ2-6,TGTGCCAGCAGTCCCCAGAGGGGGCTTGGGGCTGGGGCCAACGTCCTGACTTTC,CASSPQRGLGAGANVLTF
.,TRBV5-1,.,TRBJ1-1,TGCGCCAGCAGTAAAACAGGGTTGGGAACTGAAGCTTTCTTT,CASSKTGLGTEAFF
.,TRBV5-1,TRBD1,TRBJ1-2,TGCGCCAGCAGCCATGAGCCGGGACAGCACTATGGCTACACCTTC,CASSHEPGQHYGYTF
few,TRBV7-9,.,TRBJ2-2,TGTGCCAGCAGCACACCCCCCGGGGAGCTGTTTTTT,CASSTPPGELFF
.,TRBV14,TRBD2,TRBJ2-1,TGTGCCAGCAGCCAAGAGGAGTCAGTGGCGGGAGCCTCCTACAATGAGCAGTTCTTC,CASSQEESVAGASYNEQFF
.,TRBV25-1,TRBD1,TRBJ2-7,TGTGCCAGCAGTGTGGCAGGGGGAAGAGGCTACGAGCAGTACTTC,CASSVAGGRGYEQYF
once,TRBV19,.,TRBJ1-5,TGTGCCAGTAGTCCGAGGACAGAGCTCGGCAATCAGCCCCAGCATTTT,CASSPRTELGNQPQHF
few,TRBV30,TRBD2,TRBJ2-5,TGTGCCTGGAATCGGGGAGGGCCTGAGACCCAGTACTTC,CAWNRGGPETQYF
.,TRBV9,TRBD2,TRBJ2-2,TGTGCCAGCAGCCTCACCGGGACTAGCGGGTCCCCGAACACCGGGGAGCTGTTTTTT,CASSLTGTSGSPNTGELFF
few,TRBV27,TRBD1,TRBJ2-7,TGTGCCAGCAGTTCTAGGACAGGGGTCTTCATCTACGAGCAGTACTTC,CASSSRTGVFIYEQYF
.,TRBV4-1,TRBD1,TRBJ1-1,TGCGCCAGCAGCCAAGTGGGGACAGACCTTCCAGGAGCTTTCTTT,CASSQVGTDLPGAFF
.,TRBV5-1,.,TRBJ2-1,TGCGCCAGCAGCGGGGGGAATGAGCAGTTCTTC,CASSGGNEQFF
.,TRBV5-8,TRBD2,TRBJ2-7,TGTGCCAGCAGTATCGGACTAGCGGGAGCCCACGAGCAGTACTTC,CASSIGLAGAHEQYF
.,TRBV7-9,TRBD1,TRBJ2-3,TGTGCCAGCAGCTTAGCGGCAACAGGGGGGAGTTATACAGATACGCAGTATTTT,CASSLAATGGSYTDTQYF
.,TRBV7-8,TRBD1,TRBJ1-1,TGTGCCAGCAGCTTACCCCAGGGGGGGAACACTGAAGCTTTCTTT,CASSLPQGGNTEAFF
.,TRBV11-2,TRBD1,TRBJ1-1,TGTGCCAGCAGCTTAGTTTCAGGGACAGGGCCGAGCCTGGAAACTGAAGCTTTCTTT,CASSLVSGTGPSLETEAFF
.,TRBV14,.,TRBJ2-7,TGTGCCAGCAGCCGAACTTGGAGCGGGTTCCCCTACGAGCAGTACTTC,CASSRTWSGFPYEQYF
.,TRBV7-9,.,TRBJ2-5,TGTGCCAGCAGCGTGGCTAGTATAGAGACCCAGTACTTC,CASSVASIETQYF
once,TRBV28,TRBD2,TRBJ2-5,TGTGCCAGCAGTGTGACTAGCGCAGAGACCCAGTACTTC,CASSVTSAETQYF
once,TRBV27,TRBD2,TRBJ2-1,TGTGCCAGCAGTTTAGAGTTAGCGGGGGCCTACAATGAGCAGTTCTTC,CASSLELAGAYNEQFF
.,TRBV6-6,.,TRBJ1-6,TGTGCCAGCAGTTACGAAGGGAGGGTTAATTCACCCCTCCACTTT,CASSYEGRVNSPLHF
.,TRBV6-5,.,TRBJ1-1,TGTGCCAGCAGCGCTCAGGGGAGCAACAGTGAAGCTTTCTTT,CASSAQGSNSEAFF
.,TRBV6-5,.,TRBJ2-1,TGTGCCAGCAGACCTGATAGTTACAATGAGCAGTTCTTC,CASRPDSYNEQFF
once,TRBV7-2,TRBD1,TRBJ1-1,TGTGCCAGCAGTTGGACAGGGGGGAACACTGAAGCTTTCTTT,CASSWTGGNTEAFF
.,TRBV28,.,TRBJ1-2,TGTGCCAGCGAGGTAGGCCCCGCGGGGAACTATGGCTACACCTTC,CASEVGPAGNYGYTF